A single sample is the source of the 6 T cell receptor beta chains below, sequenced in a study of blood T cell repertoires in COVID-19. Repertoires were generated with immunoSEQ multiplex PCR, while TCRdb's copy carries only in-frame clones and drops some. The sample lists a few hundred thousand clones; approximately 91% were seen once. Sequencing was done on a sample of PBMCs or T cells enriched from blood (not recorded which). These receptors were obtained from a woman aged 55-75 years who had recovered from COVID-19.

CDR3 in DNA: TGTGCCAGCAGACCAACTACCGGGAGTAGTACTGAAGCTTTCTTT. This translates into CASRPTTGSSTEAFF. The chain combines TRBV11-2 with TRBJ1-1, with unresolved D. This CDR3 is built from 15 residues. Germline loops: CDR1 SGHAT, CDR2 FQNNGV. Trimming took 6 bases from V and 5 from J, leaving 19 bases between them.

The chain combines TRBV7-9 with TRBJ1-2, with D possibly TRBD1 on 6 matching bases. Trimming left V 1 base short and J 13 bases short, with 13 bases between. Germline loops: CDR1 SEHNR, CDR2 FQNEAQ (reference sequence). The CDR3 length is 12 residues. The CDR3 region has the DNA TGTGCCAGCAGCTTAGTTATAGGGGGTTCCACCTTC. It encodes CASSLVIGGSTF.

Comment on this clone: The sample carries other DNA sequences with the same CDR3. In DNA, the CDR3 is TGTGCCAGCTCACCCGGGACAGGGGGCACAGATACGCAGTATTTT. Amino acid sequence: CASSPGTGGTDTQYF. The V gene is TRBV18, the J gene TRBJ2-3, with 10 nucleotides matching TRBD1. The length of the CDR3 is 15 residues. The germline V gene encodes CDR1 KGHSH and CDR2 LQKENI. V lost 3 bases and J lost 1; bases outside the gene matches: 1. Full variable domain (outside the CDR3, taken from reference TRBV18 and TRBJ2-3): NAGVMQNPRHLVRRRGQEARLRCSPMKGHSHVYWYRQLPEEGLKFMVYLQKENIIDESGMPKERFSAEFPKEGPSILRIQQVVRGDSAAYFCASSPGTGGTDTQYFGPGTRLTVL.

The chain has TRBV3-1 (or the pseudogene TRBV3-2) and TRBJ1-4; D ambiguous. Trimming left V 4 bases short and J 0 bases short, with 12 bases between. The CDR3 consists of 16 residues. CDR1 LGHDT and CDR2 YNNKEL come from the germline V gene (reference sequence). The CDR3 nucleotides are TGTGCCAGCAGCCTCCGGAGCAGAGCAACTAATGAAAAACTGTTTTTT. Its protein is CASSLRSRATNEKLFF.

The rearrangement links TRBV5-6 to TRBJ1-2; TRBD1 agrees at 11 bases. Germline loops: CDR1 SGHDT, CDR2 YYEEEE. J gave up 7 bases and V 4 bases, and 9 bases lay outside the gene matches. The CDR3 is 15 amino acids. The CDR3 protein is CASSPTGQGVGGYTF. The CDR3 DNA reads TGTGCCAGCAGCCCCACGGGACAGGGGGTCGGTGGCTACACCTTC.

The CDR3 protein is CASSGGNRGNYGYTF. The CDR3 DNA reads as TGTGCCAGCAGTGGCGGAAACAGGGGGAACTATGGCTACACCTTC. This rearrangement joins TRBV6-4 to TRBJ1-2; 8 bases agree with TRBD1. Losses at the gene ends were 4 bases for V and 2 bases for J; bases not matched to a gene: 6. Germline CDR1 and CDR2: MRHNA and SNTAGT. This CDR3 has 15 residues.